Described below is a single TCR beta chain sequence and its context. This record belongs to a study of blood T cell repertoires in COVID-19. Overall study: Both acute and convalescent COVID-19 samples were obtained from the United States, Italy and Spain.

In the original analysis: The assay estimated nucleated cells by amplifying reference gene primers. Repertoires were generated with immunoSEQ multiplex PCR, while TCRdb's copy carries only in-frame clones and drops some. The V and J calls and clone size come from that table; D and trimming were worked out from the DNA. The sample shows about 85,000 clones, around 85% of them seen only once. V was trimmed by 0 bases and J by 6 bases, leaving 5 bases between them. This CDR3 comprises 13 residues. Germline V gene sequence: CDR1 LGHNA, CDR2 YNFKEQ. This chain links TRBV4-2 with TRBJ2-2; D call uncertain. The sequenced sample consisted of peripheral blood. The sequence was collected from a man in his 70s with acute or convalescent COVID-19. CDR3 sequence reads: CASSQDLSGELFF. DNA of the CDR3: TGTGCCAGCAGCCAAGATCTCTCCGGGGAGCTGTTTTTT.